This T cell receptor beta chain was captured in a study of blood T cell repertoires in COVID-19. Study-wide background: There were acute and convalescent COVID-19 samples, and they came from the United States, Italy and Spain. T cells, B-cell-depleted T cells, or PBMCs provided the cDNA or gDNA that served as material.

How the authors handled the data: Quantification of nucleated cells was approximated via reference gene primer amplification. The assay was immunoSEQ multiplex PCR, and TCRdb's table has in-frame clones only and misses some. The D gene and trimming were derived from the DNA, and the V and J assignments and clone size from that table. In the table there are about 52,000 clones, about 90% of which are singletons. V lost 3 bases and J lost 4; bases outside the gene matches: 10. CDR3 length equals 18 residues. Germline lookup yields CDR1 SGHDN and CDR2 FVKESK. This clonotype originated in a human donor with active COVID-19. The donor label of this sample is uncertain. The rearrangement joins TRBV14 to TRBJ1-6, with 9 bases matching TRBD1. The sample consisted of peripheral blood. CDR3 residues: CASSHDPGQGYYNSPLHF. CDR3 coding DNA: TGTGCCAGCAGCCATGACCCGGGACAGGGTTATTATAATTCACCCCTCCACTTT.